This entry lists 23 T cell receptor beta chains sequenced from one sample in a study of T cell responses to AZD1222 COVID-19 vaccine. The assay was immunoSEQ multiplex PCR, and TCRdb's table has in-frame clones only and misses some. The sample lists approximately 130,000 clones; 80% to 90% were seen once. The sample here was peripheral blood, taken 28 days after the second AZD1222 dose. The receptors originated from an adult who received the AZD1222 COVID-19 vaccine.

This sequence joins TRBV7-9 and TRBJ2-5; D possibly corresponds to TRBD2 (6 bases). Germline CDR1 reads SEHNR; CDR2 reads FQNEAQ (reference sequence). The V and J ends lost 3 bases and 2 bases respectively, with 13 bases between them. This CDR3 is built from 15 residues. DNA for the CDR3: TGTGCCAGCAGCTTCCAGAGGGAGGATCAAGAGACCCAGTACTTC. This sequence encodes CASSFQREDQETQYF.

The gene calls are TRBV18 and TRBJ1-1, with D unresolved. The CDR3 contains 14 residues. Trimming cost V 3 bases and J 1 base, with 9 bases left between them. The germline CDR1 and CDR2 sequences are KGHSH and LQKENI. As DNA, the CDR3 is TGTGCCAGCTCACCTACCGACGGGAACACTGAAGCTTTCTTT. Amino acids: CASSPTDGNTEAFF.

The V and J genes are TRBV2 and TRBJ2-7, with D perhaps TRBD1 (7 bases). Per germline, CDR1 SNHLY and CDR2 FYNNEI. The CDR3 spans 13 residues. Trimming cost V 6 bases and J 5 bases, with 14 bases left between them. The CDR3 here is CASREGQFNEQYF. CDR3 bases: TGTGCCAGCAGGGAGGGACAGTTCAACGAGCAGTACTTC.

Comments on this clone: A read error may account for a junction end that differs from germline. DNA for the CDR3: TGCGCCAGCAGATTGGAGTTGGCAGGGAGGGTAGCTTTCTTT. Protein sequence: CASRLELAGRVAFF. The chain carries TRBV5-1 and TRBJ1-1; possible D gene TRBD1, 5 bases. Looked up from germline, CDR1 is SGHRS and CDR2 is YFSETQ. There are 14 residues in the CDR3.

The chain is built from TRBV7-8 and TRBJ2-7, with D hard to call. This CDR3 is 14 amino acids long. Germline V CDR1 and CDR2: SGHVS, FQNEAQ. V was clipped by 2 bases and J by 7 bases, with 15 bases between them. The CDR3 spells CASSLSGSRVEQYF. The CDR3 bases are TGTGCCAGCAGCTTAAGTGGCTCCCGCGTGGAGCAGTACTTC.

V usage is TRBV10-2 and J usage is TRBJ1-1; D might be TRBD1 (5 bases). The CDR3 has 13 amino acids. Germline assignment: CDR1 WSHSY and CDR2 SAAADI. V dropped 4 bases and J dropped 8 bases, with 14 bases sitting between them. This chain's CDR3 is CASSAVGRGEAFF. CDR3 nucleotides: TGCGCCAGCAGTGCGGTGGGAAGGGGAGAAGCTTTCTTT.

The V call is TRBV30, the J call TRBJ1-3; D gene unclear. This CDR3 is built from 13 residues. Germline V CDR1 and CDR2: GTSNPN, SVGIG (reference sequence). V gave up 0 bases and J gave up 2 bases, with 5 bases separating them. This CDR3 is CAWSVRTGNTIYF. The CDR3 coding sequence is TGTGCCTGGAGTGTACGCACTGGAAACACCATATATTTT. Full variable domain (remainder filled in from reference TRBV30 and TRBJ1-3): SQTIHQWPATLVQPVGSPLSLECTVEGTSNPNLYWYRQAAGRGLQLLFYSVGIGQISSEVPQNLSASRPQDRQFILSSKKLLLSDSGFYLCAWSVRTGNTIYFGEGSWLTVV.

This clone turned up a few times. The chain joins TRBV5-4 to TRBJ2-3; no clear D. The CDR3 sequence is 12 residues long. Trimming pared 0 bases from V and 10 bases from J, leaving 9 bases between. Germline loops: CDR1 SGHNT, CDR2 YYREEE (reference sequence). Here the CDR3 DNA reads TGTGCCAGCAGCTTGGAGCCGCCGCCGCAGTATTTT. This sequence encodes CASSLEPPPQYF.

Concerning this clone: A read error may explain this, as a much larger clone is one base away. Other DNA sequences in the sample encode the same CDR3. The CDR3 nucleotides are TGTGCCAGCAGCCTCCAGGGGAACACTGAAGCTTTCTTT. The encoded protein is CASSLQGNTEAFF. The chain combines TRBV14 with TRBJ1-1; weak D call: TRBD1 (5 bases). V lost 4 bases, J lost 1 base, and 7 bases lay in between. CDR3 length equals 13 residues. Germline V gene sequence: CDR1 SGHDN, CDR2 FVKESK. Complete variable domain (other parts from reference TRBV14 and TRBJ1-1): EAGVTQFPSHSVIEKGQTVTLRCDPISGHDNLYWYRRVMGKEIKFLLHFVKESKQDESGMPNNRFLAERTGGTYSTLKVQPAELEDSGVYFCASSLQGNTEAFFGQGTRLTVV.

The chain carries TRBV7-9 and TRBJ2-1; D is unresolved. The CDR3 length is 15 residues. Deletions cut 1 base from V and 5 bases from J, with 12 bases between. Germline V gene lookup returns CDR1 SEHNR and CDR2 FQNEAQ (reference sequence). As DNA, the CDR3 is TGTGCCAGCAGCTTAGTCGGTTCAGGAAACAATGAGCAGTTCTTC. It encodes CASSLVGSGNNEQFF.

The chain recombines TRBV6-2 or TRBV6-3 with TRBJ2-2; D possibly corresponds to TRBD1 (6 bases). The CDR3 runs 15 residues. The germline V gene has CDR1 MNHEY and CDR2 SVGEGT. Deletions cut 5 bases from V and 1 base from J, with 11 bases between. The CDR3 loop reads CASSPPGQNTGELFF. In nucleotides, the CDR3 is TGTGCCAGCAGTCCCCCGGGACAGAACACCGGGGAGCTGTTTTTT.

The chain combines TRBV10-3 with TRBJ2-7, with 8 nucleotides matching TRBD1. Trimming at V came to 2 bases and at J to 5 bases, leaving 5 bases not matched to a gene. The CDR3 runs 14 residues. CDR1 and CDR2 (germline): ENHRY, SYGVKD. The DNA of the CDR3 is TGTGCCATCAGTGAGACAGGGGGAAGAGACGAGCAGTACTTC. Translation gives CAISETGGRDEQYF.

The rearrangement uses TRBV2 and TRBJ1-6; no definite D call. CDR1 is SNHLY and CDR2 is FYNNEI in the germline V gene. Trimming pared 1 base from V and 9 bases from J, leaving 13 bases between. CDR3 size: 15 residues. The CDR3: CASSEGGQVASPLHF. The CDR3, as DNA: TGTGCCAGCAGTGAAGGTGGGCAGGTCGCTTCACCCCTCCACTTT.

The chain joins TRBV7-9 to TRBJ1-5; the D gene is possibly TRBD1 (6 bases). CDR3 length: 14 amino acids. Germline-derived CDR1 and CDR2 are SEHNR and FQNEAQ (reference sequence). Trimming removed 5 bases from V and 5 bases from J, with 13 bases in between. The CDR3 reads CASSAHGGDQPQHF. The CDR3 DNA reads TGTGCCAGCAGCGCCCACGGGGGCGATCAGCCCCAGCATTTT.

V is TRBV30 and J is TRBJ2-2; 9 positions match TRBD1. The V gene end was trimmed by 8 bases and the J gene end by 5 bases; junction bases not matched to a gene: 6. CDR3 size: 13 residues. CDR1 GTSNPN and CDR2 SVGIG come from the germline V gene (reference sequence). CDR3 coding DNA: TGTGCCGGGACAGGGTACAGGACCGGGGAGCTGTTTTTT. This translates into CAGTGYRTGELFF.

The V and J genes are TRBV4-1 and TRBJ2-3, with 8 bases identical to TRBD1. Germline loops: CDR1 MGHRA, CDR2 YSYEKL. V gave up 6 bases and J gave up 2 bases; unmatched junction bases: 4. The CDR3 is 14 residues long. This CDR3 reads CASRQGAATDTQYF. For the CDR3, the DNA is TGCGCCAGCAGGCAGGGGGCAGCCACAGATACGCAGTATTTT.

The rearrangement uses TRBV19 and TRBJ1-5; no clear D. This CDR3 region has 14 residues. Germline CDR1 reads LNHDA; CDR2 reads SQIVND (reference sequence). The V and J ends lost 7 bases and 2 bases respectively, with 12 bases between them. The CDR3 is CASKLAQGNQPQHF. DNA for the CDR3: TGTGCCAGTAAGTTGGCCCAGGGCAATCAGCCCCAGCATTTT.

V usage is TRBV4-1 and J usage is TRBJ1-4; D possibly corresponds to TRBD1 (6 bases). Germline V gene sequence: CDR1 MGHRA, CDR2 YSYEKL. This CDR3 contains 16 residues. V dropped 2 bases and J dropped 4 bases, with 14 bases sitting between them. CDR3 nucleotides: TGCGCCAGCAGCCAACCGCGGACAGCCTTTAATGAAAAACTGTTTTTT. This gives the protein CASSQPRTAFNEKLFF.

The chain uses TRBV6-2 or TRBV6-3 and TRBJ2-3, with 10 bases matching TRBD1. The CDR3 consists of 17 residues. J was trimmed by 5 bases and V by 4 bases; bases with no gene match: 12. Germline V gives CDR1 MNHEY, CDR2 SVGEGT. Here the CDR3 reads CASSSSLMGQGIDTQYF. CDR3 nucleotides: TGTGCCAGCAGTTCCTCCCTCATGGGACAGGGGATAGATACGCAGTATTTT.

This rearrangement joins TRBV10-3 to TRBJ1-6; D is unresolved. CDR1 and CDR2 from the germline V gene are ENHRY and SYGVKD. This CDR3 has 18 amino acids. V was clipped by 0 bases and J by 0 bases, with 12 bases between them. As DNA, the CDR3 is TGTGCCATCAGTGAGTCGACTCGGGCAAGCTCCTATAATTCACCCCTCCACTTT. As protein: CAISESTRASSYNSPLHF.

V and J are TRBV11-2 and TRBJ1-1, with TRBD1 matching over 7 bases. The V segment lost 1 base and the J segment 3 bases; nucleotides outside the gene matches: 5. Germline V gene lookup returns CDR1 SGHAT and CDR2 FQNNGV. CDR3 length: 15 residues. The CDR3 DNA reads as TGTGCCAGCAGCTTAGGACAGGGTTTTGACACTGAAGCTTTCTTT. This codes for CASSLGQGFDTEAFF.

The genes are TRBV20-1 and TRBJ1-4; D may be TRBD1 (5 bases). V was clipped by 3 bases and J by 11 bases, with 16 bases between them. The CDR3 covers 13 residues. Per the germline V gene, CDR1 is DFQATT and CDR2 is SNEGSKA (reference sequence). The CDR3 region is CSASPPQEGKLFF. DNA for the CDR3: TGCAGTGCTAGTCCCCCCCAGGAGGGGAAACTGTTTTTT.

The chain combines TRBV27 with TRBJ2-1; 9 bases align to TRBD1. Germline V gives CDR1 MNHEY, CDR2 SMNVEV (reference sequence). The CDR3 covers 15 residues. Trimming took 6 bases from V and 6 from J; bases not matched to a gene: 9. The CDR3 DNA reads TGTGCCAGCAGAAACGGACAGGGGATTGGCAATGAGCAGTTCTTC. It translates to CASRNGQGIGNEQFF.